This record covers a single T cell receptor beta chain. What it binds is not known. This entry comes from a study of cytomegalovirus exposure and HLA in healthy donors. Study-wide results and limits: An analysis was carried out at a later point. It showed that HLA-associated TCR beta chains were more clonally expanded than equally common non-associated chains.

The germline V gene has CDR1 SGHVS and CDR2 FQNEAQ. The J segment lost 8 bases and the V segment lost 5 bases, leaving 5 bases of the junction unmatched. This CDR3 comprises 13 residues. The primer mix had 60 Vbeta and 13 Jbeta primers. Generated by immunoSEQ multiplex PCR, the TCRdb table keeps only in-frame clones and is missing some. This table holds fewer than 200,000 clones, around 84% found once. This sequence joins TRBV7-8 and TRBJ2-2; the match to TRBD2 covers 7 bases. Sample: PBMCs. This clonotype was obtained from a woman between 18 and 30 years old in good health and CMV-seronegative. The CDR3 DNA sequence: TGTGCCAGCAGCAAGGGACTATCTGGGGAGCTGTTTTTT. Its translation is CASSKGLSGELFF.